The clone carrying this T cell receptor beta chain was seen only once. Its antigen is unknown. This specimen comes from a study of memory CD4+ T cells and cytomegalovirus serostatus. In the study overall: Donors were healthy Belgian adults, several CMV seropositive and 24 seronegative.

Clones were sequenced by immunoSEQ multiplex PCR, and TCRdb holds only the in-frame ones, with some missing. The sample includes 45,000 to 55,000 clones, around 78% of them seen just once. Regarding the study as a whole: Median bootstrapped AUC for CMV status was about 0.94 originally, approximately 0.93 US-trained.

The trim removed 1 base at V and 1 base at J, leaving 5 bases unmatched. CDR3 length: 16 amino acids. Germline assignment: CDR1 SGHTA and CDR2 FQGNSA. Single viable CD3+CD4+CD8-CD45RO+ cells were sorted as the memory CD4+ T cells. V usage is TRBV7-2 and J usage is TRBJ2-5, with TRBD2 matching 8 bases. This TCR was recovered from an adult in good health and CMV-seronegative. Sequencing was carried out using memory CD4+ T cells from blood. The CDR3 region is CASSLGRGGGQETQYF. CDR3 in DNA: TGTGCCAGCAGCTTAGGTCGGGGGGGAGGCCAAGAGACCCAGTACTTC.